The TCR beta chain described here comes from a study of blood T cell repertoires in COVID-19 (TCRdb year 2020). Concerning the study at large: The collaborator samples originated in the United States, Italy and Spain and spanned the acute and convalescent phases of COVID-19. Deeply sampled blood TCRbeta repertoires from subjects exposed to, actively infected with, or recovered from COVID-19 were included in the dataset. The prospective study material was composed of cDNA or gDNA derived from T cells, B-cell-depleted T cells, or PBMCs. Where HLA class I and class II types were available, the types were taken from metadata supplied by the sample provider, not from assay-based typing. Sample metadata almost always included a de-identified subject ID, COVID-19 status, age in years and sex. Samples were obtained from the ongoing ImmuneRACE study (first 160 participants) and from roughly 1,300 subjects provided by 6 global collaborators. The repertoires were made available in a free public database intended to serve as a resource for research on the immune response to SARS-CoV-2.

TCRbeta CDR3 regions were amplified from genomic DNA using the immunoSEQ Assay, a bias-controlled multiplex PCR. In the authors' own workflow: The number of nucleated cells in each sample was estimated by amplification of reference gene primers within the assay. Sequence reads were collapsed and filtered to measure the absolute abundance of every unique TCRbeta CDR3 rearrangement. For each sample, productive Simpson clonality was calculated as the square root of Simpson's diversity index across productive rearrangements. TCRdb mirrors the immuneACCESS table, restricted to in-frame sequences. Some clones are absent from its copies; in checked studies, under half trace to an unresolved V gene, and the reason for the others is unknown. V, J and clone size are taken as reported in that table, and D and trimming were inferred from the DNA itself. The sample records tens of thousands of clones, approximately 80% of which are singletons. The ten most abundant clones make up around 10% of the sample.

CDR1 LGHNA and CDR2 YSLEER were looked up in the germline V gene. Here V drops 2 bases and J drops 3 bases, and the junction holds 3 bases not matched to any gene. The CDR3 numbers 14 residues from cysteine through phenylalanine. The DNA shown is the 42-base CDR3, in frame from base 1. What the study reported, not specific to this receptor: The quantity of clinical and demographic metadata differed by source and by participant and was supplied without curation.

Whole blood was collected in K2EDTA tubes by collaborating institutions according to the institutions' own protocols. For TCRbeta analysis, collaborators shipped samples as frozen whole blood, isolated PBMCs, or DNA extracted from either of those sample types. As to this clone: What this receptor recognizes is not known. Base qualities were left out, and no much larger clone turns up one base away.

Material: peripheral blood. The chain couples TRBV4-3 to TRBJ1-1, and 7 bases in between align with TRBD1. This receptor was identified in a man in his fifties or sixties with acute or convalescent COVID-19. The CDR3 region has the sequence CASSQFTGDTEAFF. In nucleotide form, the sequence is TGCGCCAGCAGCCAATTTACAGGGGACACTGAAGCTTTCTTT.